This TCR beta chain derives from a study of blood T cell repertoires in COVID-19. A few counts support this clone. Methods used by the authors: Reference gene primers were amplified, and this amplification served to estimate nucleated cell counts. Sequencing was performed with immunoSEQ multiplex PCR; in TCRdb, only in-frame clones are kept and a portion is missing. V, J and clone size were drawn from that table, and D and trimming were deduced from the DNA. This sample has a few hundred thousand clones, with 75% to 90% found just once. The trim removed 1 base at V and 4 bases at J, leaving 5 bases unmatched. CDR3 length: 14 residues. The germline gives CDR1 GTSNPN, CDR2 SVGIG (reference sequence). Individuals aged 18 to 89 years were recruited from about two dozen US areas.

The material sequenced was PBMCs or T cells enriched from blood (not recorded which). The V and J genes are TRBV30 and TRBJ2-7, with 9 bases aligning to TRBD1. This TCR came from a man aged 25-45 years who had recovered from COVID-19. CDR3 in amino acids: CAWSGPGQGYEQYF. CDR3 sequence (DNA): TGTGCCTGGAGTGGTCCGGGACAGGGTTACGAGCAGTACTTC.